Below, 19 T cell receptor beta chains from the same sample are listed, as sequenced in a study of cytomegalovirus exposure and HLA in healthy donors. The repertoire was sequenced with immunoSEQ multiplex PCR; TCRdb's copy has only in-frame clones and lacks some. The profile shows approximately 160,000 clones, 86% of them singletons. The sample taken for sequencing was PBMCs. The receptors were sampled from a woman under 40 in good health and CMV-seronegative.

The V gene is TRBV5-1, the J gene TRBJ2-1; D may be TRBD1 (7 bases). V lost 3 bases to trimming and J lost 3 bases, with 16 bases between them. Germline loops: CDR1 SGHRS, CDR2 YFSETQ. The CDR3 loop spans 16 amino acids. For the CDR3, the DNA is TGCGCCAGCAGCTATCGGACAGGAGGGGACTACAATGAGCAGTTCTTC. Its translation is CASSYRTGGDYNEQFF.

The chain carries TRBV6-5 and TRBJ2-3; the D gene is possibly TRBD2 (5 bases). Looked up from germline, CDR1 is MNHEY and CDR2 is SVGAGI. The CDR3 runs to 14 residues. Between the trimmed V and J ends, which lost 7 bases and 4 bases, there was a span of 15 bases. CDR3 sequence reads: CASKRLPIADTQYF. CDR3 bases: TGTGCCAGCAAACGACTACCAATCGCAGATACGCAGTATTTT.

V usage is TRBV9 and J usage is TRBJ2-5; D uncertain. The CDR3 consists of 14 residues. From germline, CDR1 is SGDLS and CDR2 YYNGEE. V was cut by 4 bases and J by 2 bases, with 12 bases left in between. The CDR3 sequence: CASSPRPTQETQYF. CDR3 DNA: TGTGCCAGCAGCCCCCGGCCCACACAAGAGACCCAGTACTTC.

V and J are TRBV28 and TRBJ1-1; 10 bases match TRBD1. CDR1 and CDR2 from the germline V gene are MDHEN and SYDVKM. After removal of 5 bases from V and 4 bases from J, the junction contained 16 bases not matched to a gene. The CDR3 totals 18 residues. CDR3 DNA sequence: TGTGCCAGCAGTCCCCCCGGACTGGGACAGGGGAGGGGCACTGAAGCTTTCTTT. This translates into CASSPPGLGQGRGTEAFF.

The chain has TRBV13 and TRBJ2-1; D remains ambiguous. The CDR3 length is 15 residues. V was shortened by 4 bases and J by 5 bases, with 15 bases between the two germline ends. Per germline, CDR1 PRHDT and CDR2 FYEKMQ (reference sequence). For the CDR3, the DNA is TGTGCCAGCAGCTCCTATACTGGGCCGGACAATGAGCAGTTCTTC. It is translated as CASSSYTGPDNEQFF.

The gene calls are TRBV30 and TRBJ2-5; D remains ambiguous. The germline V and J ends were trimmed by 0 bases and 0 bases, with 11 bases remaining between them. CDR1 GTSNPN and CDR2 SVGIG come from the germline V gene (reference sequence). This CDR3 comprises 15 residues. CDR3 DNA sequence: TGTGCCTGGAGTGTACACACTCTCTACCAAGAGACCCAGTACTTC. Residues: CAWSVHTLYQETQYF.

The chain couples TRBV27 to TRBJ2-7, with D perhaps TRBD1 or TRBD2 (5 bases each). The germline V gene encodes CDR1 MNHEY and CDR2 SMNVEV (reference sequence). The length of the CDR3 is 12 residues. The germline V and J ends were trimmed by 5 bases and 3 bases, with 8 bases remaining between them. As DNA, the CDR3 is TGTGCCAGCAGTCGGGACGGCTACGAGCAGTACTTC. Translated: CASSRDGYEQYF.

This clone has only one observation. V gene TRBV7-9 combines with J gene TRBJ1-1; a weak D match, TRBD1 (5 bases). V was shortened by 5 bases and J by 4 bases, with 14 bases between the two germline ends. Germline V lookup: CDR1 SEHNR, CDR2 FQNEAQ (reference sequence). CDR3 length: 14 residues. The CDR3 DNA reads TGTGCCAGCAGCAACCTTGCGGGGGGCACTGAAGCTTTCTTT. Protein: CASSNLAGGTEAFF. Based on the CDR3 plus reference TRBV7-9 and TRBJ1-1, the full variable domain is DTGVSQNPRHKITKRGQNVTFRCDPISEHNRLYWYRQTLGQGPEFLTYFQNEAQLEKSRLLSDRFSAERPKGSFSTLEIQRTEQGDSAMYLCASSNLAGGTEAFFGQGTRLTVV.

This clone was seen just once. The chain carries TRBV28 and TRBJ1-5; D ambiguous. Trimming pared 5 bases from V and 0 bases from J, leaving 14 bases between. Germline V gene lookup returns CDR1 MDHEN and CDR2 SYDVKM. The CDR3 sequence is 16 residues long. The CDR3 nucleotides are TGTGCCAGCAGTCAAGGTGGAAGGGATAGCAATCAGCCCCAGCATTTT. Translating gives CASSQGGRDSNQPQHF. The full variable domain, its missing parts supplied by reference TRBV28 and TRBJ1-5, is DVKVTQSSRYLVKRTGEKVFLECVQDMDHENMFWYRQDPGLGLRLIYFSYDVKMKEKGDIPEGYSVSREKKERFSLILESASTNQTSMYLCASSQGGRDSNQPQHFGDGTRLSIL.

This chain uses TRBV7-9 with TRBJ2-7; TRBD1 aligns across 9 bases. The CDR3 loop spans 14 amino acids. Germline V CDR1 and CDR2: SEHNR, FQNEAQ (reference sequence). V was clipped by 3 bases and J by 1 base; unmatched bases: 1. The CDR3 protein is CASSFGTGSYEQYF. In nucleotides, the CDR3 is TGTGCCAGCAGCTTCGGGACAGGGTCCTACGAGCAGTACTTC.

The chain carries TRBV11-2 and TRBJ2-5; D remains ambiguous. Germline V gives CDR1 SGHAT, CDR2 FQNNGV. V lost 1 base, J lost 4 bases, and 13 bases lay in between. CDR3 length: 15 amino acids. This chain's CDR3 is CASSLGLGPRETQYF. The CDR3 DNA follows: TGTGCCAGCAGCTTAGGGCTGGGTCCCCGAGAGACCCAGTACTTC.

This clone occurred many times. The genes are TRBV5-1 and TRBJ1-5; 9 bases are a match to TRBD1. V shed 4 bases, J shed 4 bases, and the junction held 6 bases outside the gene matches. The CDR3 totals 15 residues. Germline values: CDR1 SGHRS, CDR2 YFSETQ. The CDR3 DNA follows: TGCGCCAGCAGCACTATCGGGACAGGGAATCAGCCCCAGCATTTT. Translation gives CASSTIGTGNQPQHF.

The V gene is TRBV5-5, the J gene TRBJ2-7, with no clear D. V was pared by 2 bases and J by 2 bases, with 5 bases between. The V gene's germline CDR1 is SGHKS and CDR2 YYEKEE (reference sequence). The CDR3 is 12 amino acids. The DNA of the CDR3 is TGTGCCAGCAGCTTCTCGACCTACGAGCAGTACTTC. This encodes CASSFSTYEQYF.

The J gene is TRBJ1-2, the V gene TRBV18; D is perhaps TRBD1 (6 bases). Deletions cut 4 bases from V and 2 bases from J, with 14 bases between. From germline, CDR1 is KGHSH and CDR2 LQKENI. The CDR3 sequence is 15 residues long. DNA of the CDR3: TGTGCCAGCTCACGTTCACAGGGCCCCAACTATGGCTACACCTTC. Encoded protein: CASSRSQGPNYGYTF.

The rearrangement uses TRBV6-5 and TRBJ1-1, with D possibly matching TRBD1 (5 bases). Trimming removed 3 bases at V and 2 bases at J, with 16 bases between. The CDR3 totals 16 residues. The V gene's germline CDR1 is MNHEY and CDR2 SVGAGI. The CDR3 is CASSYSSTGGNTEAFF. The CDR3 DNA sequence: TGTGCCAGCAGTTATTCGTCCACCGGGGGAAACACTGAAGCTTTCTTT.

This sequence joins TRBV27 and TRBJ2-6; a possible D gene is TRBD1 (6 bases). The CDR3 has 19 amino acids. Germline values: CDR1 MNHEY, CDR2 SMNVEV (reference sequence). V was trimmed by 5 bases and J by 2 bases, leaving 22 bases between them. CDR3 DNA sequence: TGTGCCAGCAGTACACAATCTCGGGCAGGGGTTGCTGGGGCCAACGTCCTGACTTTC. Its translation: CASSTQSRAGVAGANVLTF.

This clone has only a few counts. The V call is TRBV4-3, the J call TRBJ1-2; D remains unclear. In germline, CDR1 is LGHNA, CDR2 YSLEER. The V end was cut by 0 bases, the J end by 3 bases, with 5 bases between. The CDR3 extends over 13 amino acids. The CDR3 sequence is CASSQELYYGYTF. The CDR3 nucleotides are TGCGCCAGCAGCCAAGAGCTCTACTATGGCTACACCTTC.

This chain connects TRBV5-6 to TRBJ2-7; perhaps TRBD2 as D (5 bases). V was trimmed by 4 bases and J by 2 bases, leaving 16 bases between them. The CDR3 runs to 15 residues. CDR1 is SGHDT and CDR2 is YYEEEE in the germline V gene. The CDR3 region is CASSPVGLDTYEQYF. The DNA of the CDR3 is TGTGCCAGCAGCCCCGTCGGACTTGACACCTACGAGCAGTACTTC.

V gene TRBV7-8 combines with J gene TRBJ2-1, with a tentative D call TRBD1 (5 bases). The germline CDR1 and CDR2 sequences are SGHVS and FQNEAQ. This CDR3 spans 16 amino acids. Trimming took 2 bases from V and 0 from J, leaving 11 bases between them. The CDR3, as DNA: TGTGCCAGCAGCTTAAGGGGCAAAAGCTCCTACAATGAGCAGTTCTTC. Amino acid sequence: CASSLRGKSSYNEQFF.